Shown below are 21 T cell receptor beta chains from a single sample sequenced in a study of cytomegalovirus exposure and HLA in healthy donors. In the PCR, 60 Vbeta and 13 Jbeta primers were used. Sequencing was performed with immunoSEQ multiplex PCR; in TCRdb, only in-frame clones are kept and a portion is missing. The sample lists fewer than 150,000 clones, 65% to 80% seen once, with 5% to 8.5% in the top ten. Sequencing used PBMCs. These receptors originate from a man aged 40-49 years in good health and CMV-seropositive.

The CDR3 spells CAISEPFKSSYNEQFF. Here the CDR3 DNA reads TGTGCCATCAGTGAACCCTTCAAGAGCTCCTACAATGAGCAGTTCTTC. J is TRBJ2-1 and V is TRBV10-3; D gene uncertain. The germline gives CDR1 ENHRY, CDR2 SYGVKD. The CDR3 is 16 amino acids. Trimming stripped 3 bases from V and 0 bases from J, with 12 bases between.

The chain combines TRBV4-1 with TRBJ2-2, with TRBD2 matching 8 bases. The CDR3 extends over 14 amino acids. Looked up from germline, CDR1 is MGHRA and CDR2 is YSYEKL. J lost 5 bases, V lost 5 bases, and 4 bases had no gene match. The CDR3 spells CASSSLAGTGELFF. The CDR3, as DNA: TGCGCCAGCAGCTCATTAGCGGGAACCGGGGAGCTGTTTTTT.

This chain joins TRBV7-9 and TRBJ2-3, with D possibly being TRBD2 (6 bases). The V gene lost 5 bases and the J gene lost 2 bases, with 14 bases spanning the gap. CDR1 and CDR2 from the germline V gene are SEHNR and FQNEAQ (reference sequence). The CDR3 has 15 amino acids. The CDR3 protein is CASSLGTDDTDTQYF. DNA for the CDR3: TGTGCCAGCAGCCTTGGGACTGACGACACAGATACGCAGTATTTT.

V usage is TRBV5-1 and J usage is TRBJ1-4, with D possibly being TRBD1 (6 bases). CDR1 SGHRS and CDR2 YFSETQ come from the germline V gene. Trimming left V 2 bases short and J 6 bases short, with 17 bases between. The CDR3 sequence is 16 residues long. The CDR3 sequence: CASSFEPGDGHEKLFF. The DNA of the CDR3 is TGCGCCAGCAGCTTTGAACCAGGGGATGGGCATGAAAAACTGTTTTTT.

The chain recombines TRBV6-5 with TRBJ2-1; maybe TRBD2 (6 bases). V was trimmed by 0 bases and J by 4 bases, leaving 10 bases between them. The CDR3 runs to 15 residues. Germline values: CDR1 MNHEY, CDR2 SVGAGI. The CDR3 sequence: CASSYSGGRYNEQFF. DNA for the CDR3: TGTGCCAGCAGTTACTCTGGTGGGAGGTACAATGAGCAGTTCTTC.

The CDR3 DNA sequence: TGTGCCAGCAGCAACCGGGCCCCAGGGGAGCAGTTCTTC. This encodes CASSNRAPGEQFF. The chain carries TRBV7-9 and TRBJ2-1; D may be TRBD1 (5 bases). The CDR3 contains 13 residues. V shed 5 bases and J shed 10 bases, with 15 bases lying between them. Germline CDR1 reads SEHNR; CDR2 reads FQNEAQ (reference sequence).

As regards this clone: Its ends do not fully match the called genes, so a read error is possible. This chain links TRBV7-3 with TRBJ2-2; a possible D gene is TRBD1 (5 bases). The germline gives CDR1 SGHTA, CDR2 FQGTGA. The CDR3 loop spans 13 amino acids. DNA of the CDR3: TGTGCCAGCAGCCCAGGGAACCCCGGGGAGCTGTTTTTT. This codes for CASSPGNPGELFF.

V is TRBV5-1 and J is TRBJ2-7; TRBD2 matches at 7 bases. J gave up 3 bases and V 3 bases, and 3 bases lay outside the gene matches. Germline V gene lookup returns CDR1 SGHRS and CDR2 YFSETQ. The CDR3 totals 13 residues. The CDR3 nucleotides read TGCGCCAGCAGCTCAGCGGGAAACTACGAGCAGTACTTC. The encoded protein is CASSSAGNYEQYF.

This clone is a singleton in its sample. The chain combines TRBV6-5 with TRBJ1-2; D is perhaps TRBD1 (5 bases). CDR1 is MNHEY, CDR2 SVGAGI, per germline. This CDR3 contains 14 residues. V shed 5 bases and J shed 6 bases, with 16 bases lying between them. CDR3 protein: CASSNGAGRDGYTF. The CDR3 nucleotides are TGTGCCAGCAGTAACGGGGCGGGGAGGGATGGCTACACCTTC.

This chain links TRBV5-4 with TRBJ1-2; a weak D match, TRBD1 (6 bases). The germline V and J ends were trimmed by 5 bases and 4 bases, with 18 bases remaining between them. The CDR3 contains 15 residues. Germline CDR1 is SGHNT and CDR2 is YYREEE (reference sequence). The CDR3 here is CASRSLSARGYGYTF. Here the CDR3 DNA reads TGTGCCAGCAGATCCCTATCGGCCAGGGGCTATGGCTACACCTTC. The full variable domain, rest sourced from reference TRBV5-4 and TRBJ1-2, is ETGVTQSPTHLIKTRGQQVTLRCSSQSGHNTVSWYQQALGQGPQFIFQYYREEENGRGNFPPRFSGLQFPNYSSELNVNALELDDSALYLCASRSLSARGYGYTFGSGTRLTVV.

The V gene is TRBV5-5, the J gene TRBJ2-1; possible D gene TRBD2, 7 bases. CDR3 size: 17 residues. CDR1 and CDR2 (germline): SGHKS, YYEKEE (reference sequence). The V end was cut by 4 bases, the J end by 6 bases, with 23 bases between. CDR3 coding DNA: TGTGCCAGCAGCAGGGGGGAGGGGACCCTGGTTAGCAATGAGCAGTTCTTC. This codes for CASSRGEGTLVSNEQFF.

The rearrangement links TRBV7-8 to TRBJ1-3, with 7 nucleotides matching TRBD1. The junction had 7 bases not matched to a gene; V was cut back by 3 bases and J by 2 bases. The germline gives CDR1 SGHVS, CDR2 FQNEAQ. This CDR3 is built from 16 residues. In DNA, the CDR3 is TGTGCCAGCAGCTTTACGCAGGGGGAAACTGGAAACACCATATATTTT. This encodes CASSFTQGETGNTIYF.

The V call is TRBV7-2, the J call TRBJ2-5; 7 bases map to TRBD2. V trimming: 5 bases; J trimming: 11 bases; junction bases outside the gene matches: 20. Per germline, CDR1 SGHTA and CDR2 FQGNSA. CDR3 length: 16 residues. The CDR3 spells CASSRLRGRALYEQYF. The CDR3 DNA follows: TGTGCCAGCAGCCGACTACGAGGGAGGGCTTTGTATGAGCAGTACTTC.

This clone was detected only once. The gene calls are TRBV7-5 and TRBJ2-7; the tabulated D call, TRBD2, remains unverified against the DNA. TRBV7-5 is a listed pseudogene. The CDR3 consists of 17 residues. CDR3 coding DNA: TGTGTCAGAAGCTTAGTGCTAGCGGGAGAGGGACTACGGGAGCAGTACTTC. It codes for CVRSLVLAGEGLREQYF.

The rearrangement uses TRBV2 and TRBJ1-5, with D perhaps matching TRBD1 (5 bases). The CDR3 is made up of 14 amino acids. Germline V gene lookup returns CDR1 SNHLY and CDR2 FYNNEI. The V gene lost 4 bases and the J gene lost 7 bases, with 14 bases spanning the gap. CDR3 residues: CASSVGREGQPQHF. The CDR3 region has the DNA TGTGCCAGCAGTGTCGGCAGGGAAGGACAGCCCCAGCATTTT.

In this sample, this clone turned up a few times. The chain carries TRBV20-1 and TRBJ1-2, with a weak D call TRBD1 (5 bases). Germline V gives CDR1 DFQATT, CDR2 SNEGSKA (reference sequence). The CDR3 sequence is 11 residues long. Trimming removed 7 bases at V and 2 bases at J, with 8 bases between. DNA of the CDR3: TGCAGTGGGGGCAGCAACTATGGCTACACCTTC. Translated: CSGGSNYGYTF.

The chain joins TRBV11-2 to TRBJ1-5; a weak D match, TRBD1 (6 bases). The germline V and J ends were trimmed by 0 bases and 7 bases, with 10 bases remaining between them. CDR1 and CDR2 from the germline V gene are SGHAT and FQNNGV. The length of the CDR3 is 14 residues. CDR3 nucleotide sequence: TGTGCCAGCAGCTTAGACAGGGGTGACCAGCCCCAGCATTTT. Amino acids: CASSLDRGDQPQHF. The entire variable domain, with the rest obtained from reference TRBV11-2 and TRBJ1-5, is as follows: EAGVAQSPRYKIIEKRQSVAFWCNPISGHATLYWYQQILGQGPKLLIQFQNNGVVDDSQLPKDRFSAERLKGVDSTLKIQPAKLEDSAVYLCASSLDRGDQPQHFGDGTRLSIL.

This chain links TRBV5-1 with TRBJ1-1; maybe TRBD1 (6 bases). The germline V gene encodes CDR1 SGHRS and CDR2 YFSETQ. This CDR3 is built from 14 residues. Trimming took 4 bases from V and 0 from J, leaving 10 bases between them. The CDR3 spells CASSRGQLNTEAFF. CDR3 DNA: TGCGCCAGCAGCCGGGGACAACTGAACACTGAAGCTTTCTTT.

The CDR3: CASSETGLGYTF. Written as DNA, the CDR3 is TGTGCCAGCAGCGAGACAGGCCTTGGCTACACCTTC. This chain uses TRBV9 with TRBJ1-2; tentative D call: TRBD1 (6 bases). Trimming took 3 bases from V and 7 from J, leaving 10 bases between them. Per germline, CDR1 SGDLS and CDR2 YYNGEE. The CDR3 runs 12 residues.

The chain couples TRBV5-1 to TRBJ1-4, with 7 bases lining up with TRBD1. The CDR3 runs 14 residues. Per the germline V gene, CDR1 is SGHRS and CDR2 is YFSETQ. Trimming at V came to 4 bases and at J to 7 bases, leaving 7 bases not matched to a gene. The CDR3: CASSLRQGPEKLFF. CDR3 in DNA: TGCGCCAGCAGCCTAAGACAGGGCCCTGAAAAACTGTTTTTT.

The rearrangement links TRBV25-1 to TRBJ2-3, with 8 positions matching TRBD2. This CDR3 comprises 16 residues. Trimming took 1 base from V and 4 from J; bases not matched to a gene: 7. CDR1 and CDR2 from the germline V gene are MGHDK and SYGVNS. The CDR3 DNA reads as TGTGCCAGCAGTGAATTGGAGGGAGCGGGGGCAGATACGCAGTATTTT. Translating it yields CASSELEGAGADTQYF.